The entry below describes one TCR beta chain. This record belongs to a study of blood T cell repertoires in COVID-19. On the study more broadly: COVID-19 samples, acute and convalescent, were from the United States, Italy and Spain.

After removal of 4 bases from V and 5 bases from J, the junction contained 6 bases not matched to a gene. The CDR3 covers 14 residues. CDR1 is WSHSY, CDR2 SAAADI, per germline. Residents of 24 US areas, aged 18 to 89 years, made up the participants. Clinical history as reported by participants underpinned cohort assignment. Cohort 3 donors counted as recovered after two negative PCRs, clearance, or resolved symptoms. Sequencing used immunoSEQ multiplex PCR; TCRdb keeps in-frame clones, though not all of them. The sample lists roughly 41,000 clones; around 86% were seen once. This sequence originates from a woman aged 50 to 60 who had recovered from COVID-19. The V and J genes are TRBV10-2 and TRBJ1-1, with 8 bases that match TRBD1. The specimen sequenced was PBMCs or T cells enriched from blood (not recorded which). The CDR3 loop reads CASSVQGAQTEAFF. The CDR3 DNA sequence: TGCGCCAGCAGTGTGCAGGGGGCGCAGACTGAAGCTTTCTTT.